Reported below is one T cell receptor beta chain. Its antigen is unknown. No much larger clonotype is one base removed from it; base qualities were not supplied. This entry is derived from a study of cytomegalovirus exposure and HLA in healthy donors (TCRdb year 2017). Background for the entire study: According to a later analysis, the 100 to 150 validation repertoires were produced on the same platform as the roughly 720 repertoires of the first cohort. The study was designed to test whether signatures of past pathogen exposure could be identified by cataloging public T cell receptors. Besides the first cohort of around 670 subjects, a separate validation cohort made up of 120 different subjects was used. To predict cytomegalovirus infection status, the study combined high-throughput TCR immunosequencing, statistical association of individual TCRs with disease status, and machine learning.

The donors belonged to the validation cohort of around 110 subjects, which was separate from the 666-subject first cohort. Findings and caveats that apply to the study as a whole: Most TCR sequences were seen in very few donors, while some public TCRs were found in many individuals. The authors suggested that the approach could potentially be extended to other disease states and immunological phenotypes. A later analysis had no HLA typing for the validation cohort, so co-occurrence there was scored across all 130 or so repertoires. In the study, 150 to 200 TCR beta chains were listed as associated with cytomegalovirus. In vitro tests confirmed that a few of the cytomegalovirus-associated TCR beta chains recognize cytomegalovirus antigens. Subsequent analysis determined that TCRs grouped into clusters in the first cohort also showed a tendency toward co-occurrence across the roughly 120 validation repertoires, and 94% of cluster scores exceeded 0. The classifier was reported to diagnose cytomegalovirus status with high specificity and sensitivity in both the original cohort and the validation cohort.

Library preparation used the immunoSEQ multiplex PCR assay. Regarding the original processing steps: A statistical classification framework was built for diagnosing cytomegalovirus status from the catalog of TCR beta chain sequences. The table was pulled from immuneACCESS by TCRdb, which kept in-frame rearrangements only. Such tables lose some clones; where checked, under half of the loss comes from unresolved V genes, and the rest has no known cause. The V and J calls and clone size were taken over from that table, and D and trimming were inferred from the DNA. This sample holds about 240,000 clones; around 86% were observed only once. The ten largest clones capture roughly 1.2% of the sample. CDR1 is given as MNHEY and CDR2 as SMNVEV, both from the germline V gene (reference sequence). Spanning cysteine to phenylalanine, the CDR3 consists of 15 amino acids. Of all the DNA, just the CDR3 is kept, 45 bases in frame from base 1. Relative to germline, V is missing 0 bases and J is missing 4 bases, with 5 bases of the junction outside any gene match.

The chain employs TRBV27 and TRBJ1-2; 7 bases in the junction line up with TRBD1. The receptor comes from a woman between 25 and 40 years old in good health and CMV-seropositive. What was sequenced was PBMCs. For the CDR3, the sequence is CASSLSTGYIYGYTF. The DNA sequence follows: TGTGCCAGCAGTTTATCGACAGGGTACATCTATGGCTACACCTTC.